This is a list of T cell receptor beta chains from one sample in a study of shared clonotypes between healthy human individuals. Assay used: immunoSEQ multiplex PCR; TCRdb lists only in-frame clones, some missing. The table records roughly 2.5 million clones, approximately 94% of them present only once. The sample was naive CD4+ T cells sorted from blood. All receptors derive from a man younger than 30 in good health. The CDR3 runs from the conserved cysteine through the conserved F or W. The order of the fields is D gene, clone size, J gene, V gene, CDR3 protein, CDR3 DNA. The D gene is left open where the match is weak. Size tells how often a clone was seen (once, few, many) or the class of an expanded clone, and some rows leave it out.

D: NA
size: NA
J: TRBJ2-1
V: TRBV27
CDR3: CASSSYQWGAQVNEQFF
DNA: TGTGCCAGCAGTTCTTATCAGTGGGGGGCCCAGGTGAATGAGCAGTTCTTC

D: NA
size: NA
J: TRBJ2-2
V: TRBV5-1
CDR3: CASKQPANTGELFF
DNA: TGCGCCAGCAAACAGCCGGCGAACACCGGGGAGCTGTTTTTT

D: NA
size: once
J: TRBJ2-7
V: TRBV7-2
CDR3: CASSSVSEQYF
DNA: TGTGCCAGCAGCAGCGTGTCCGAGCAGTACTTC

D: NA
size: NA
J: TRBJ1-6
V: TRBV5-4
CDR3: CASSLAGSIASPLHF
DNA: TGTGCCAGCAGCTTGGCCGGCAGTATAGCCTCACCCCTCCACTTT

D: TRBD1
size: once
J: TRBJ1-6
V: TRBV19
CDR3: CASSQWGTGNSPLHF
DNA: TGTGCCAGTAGCCAATGGGGGACAGGGAATTCACCCCTCCACTTT

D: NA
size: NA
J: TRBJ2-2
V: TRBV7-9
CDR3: CASSLVKGPTGELFF
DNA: TGTGCCAGCAGCTTAGTAAAGGGGCCCACCGGGGAGCTGTTTTTT

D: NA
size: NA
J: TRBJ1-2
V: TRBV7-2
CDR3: CASSLEQGSYGYTF
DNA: TGTGCCAGCAGCTTAGAACAGGGCTCCTATGGCTACACCTTC

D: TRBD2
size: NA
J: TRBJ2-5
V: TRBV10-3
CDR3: CAISDLEFGTSPQETQYF
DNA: TGTGCCATCAGTGACCTCGAGTTTGGGACTAGTCCCCAAGAGACCCAGTACTTC

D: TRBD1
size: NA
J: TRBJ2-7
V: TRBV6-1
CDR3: CASSESGTGGYEQYF
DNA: TGTGCCAGCAGTGAATCCGGGACAGGGGGCTACGAGCAGTACTTC

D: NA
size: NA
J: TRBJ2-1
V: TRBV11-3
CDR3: CASSPGWNNEQFF
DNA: TGTGCCAGCAGCCCCGGCTGGAACAATGAGCAGTTCTTC

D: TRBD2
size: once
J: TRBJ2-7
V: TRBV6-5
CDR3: CASSAGTSGVEQYF
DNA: TGTGCCAGCAGCGCCGGGACTAGCGGGGTCGAGCAGTACTTC

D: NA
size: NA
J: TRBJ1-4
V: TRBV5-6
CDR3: CASSRKQGSSEKLFF
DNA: TGTGCCAGCAGCCGAAAACAGGGCTCGTCGGAAAAACTGTTTTTT

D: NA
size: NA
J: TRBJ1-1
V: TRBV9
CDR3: CASSARSSLPEAFF
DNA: TGTGCCAGCAGCGCTCGTAGTAGCCTCCCTGAAGCTTTCTTT

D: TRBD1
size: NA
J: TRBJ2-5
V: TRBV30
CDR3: CAWSGRGGPETQYF
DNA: TGTGCCTGGAGCGGACGAGGGGGCCCCGAGACCCAGTACTTC

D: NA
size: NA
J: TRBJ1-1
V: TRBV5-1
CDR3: CASRKNSGQVNTEAFF
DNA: TGCGCCAGCAGAAAAAACTCGGGACAAGTGAACACTGAAGCTTTCTTT

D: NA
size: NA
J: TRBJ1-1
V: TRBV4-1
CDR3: CASSQEGTNTEAFF
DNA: TGCGCCAGCAGCCAAGAAGGTACGAACACTGAAGCTTTCTTT

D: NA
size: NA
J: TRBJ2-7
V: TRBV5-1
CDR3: CASSGSSYEQYF
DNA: TGCGCCAGCAGCGGCAGCTCCTACGAGCAGTACTTC

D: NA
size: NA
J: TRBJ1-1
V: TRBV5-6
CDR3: CASSLPTGVNTEAFF
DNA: TGTGCCAGCAGCTTGCCCACAGGAGTGAACACTGAAGCTTTCTTT

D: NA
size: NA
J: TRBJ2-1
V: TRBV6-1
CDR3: CASSEGLALNNEQFF
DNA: TGTGCCAGCAGTGAAGGCCTAGCCCTTAACAATGAGCAGTTCTTC

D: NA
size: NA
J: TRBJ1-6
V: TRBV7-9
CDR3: CASTEAGVNNSPLHF
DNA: TGTGCCAGCACTGAGGCGGGGGTCAATAATTCACCCCTCCACTTT

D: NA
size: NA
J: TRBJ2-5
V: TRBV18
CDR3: CASSPPTGQETQYF
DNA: TGTGCCAGCTCACCACCAACAGGGCAAGAGACCCAGTACTTC

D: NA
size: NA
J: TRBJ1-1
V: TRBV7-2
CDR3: CASSLDFGRATEAFF
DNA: TGTGCCAGCAGCTTAGATTTCGGACGGGCCACTGAAGCTTTCTTT

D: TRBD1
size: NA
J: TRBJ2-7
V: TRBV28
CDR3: CASSPGQGVDYEQYF
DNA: TGTGCCAGCAGTCCCGGACAGGGAGTCGACTACGAGCAGTACTTC